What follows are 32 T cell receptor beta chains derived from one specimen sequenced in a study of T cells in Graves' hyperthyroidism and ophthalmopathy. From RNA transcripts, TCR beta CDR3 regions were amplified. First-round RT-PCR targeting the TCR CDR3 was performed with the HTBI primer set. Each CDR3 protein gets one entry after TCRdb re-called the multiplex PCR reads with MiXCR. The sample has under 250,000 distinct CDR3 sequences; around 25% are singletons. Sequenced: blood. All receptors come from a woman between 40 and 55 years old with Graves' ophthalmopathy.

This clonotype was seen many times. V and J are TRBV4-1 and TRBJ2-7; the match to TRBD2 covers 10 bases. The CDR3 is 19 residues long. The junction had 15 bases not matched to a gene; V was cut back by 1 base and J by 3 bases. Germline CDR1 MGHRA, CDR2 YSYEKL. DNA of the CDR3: TGCGCCAGCAGCCAAGGGCTGGATAGCGGGAGGTCTTTTATCTACGAGCAGTACTTC. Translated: CASSQGLDSGRSFIYEQYF.

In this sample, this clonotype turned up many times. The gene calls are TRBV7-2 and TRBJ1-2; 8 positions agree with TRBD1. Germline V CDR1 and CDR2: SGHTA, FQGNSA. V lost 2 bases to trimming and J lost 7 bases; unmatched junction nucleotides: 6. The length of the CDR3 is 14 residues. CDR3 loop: CASSLTGGVGGYTF. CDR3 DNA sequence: TGTGCCAGCAGCTTAACAGGGGGAGTCGGTGGCTACACCTTC. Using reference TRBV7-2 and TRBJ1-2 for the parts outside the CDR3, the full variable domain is GAGVSQSPSNKVTEKGKDVELRCDPISGHTALYWYRQSLGQGLEFLIYFQGNSAPDKSGLPSDRFSAERTGGSVSTLTIQRTQQEDSAVYLCASSLTGGVGGYTFGSGTRLTVV.

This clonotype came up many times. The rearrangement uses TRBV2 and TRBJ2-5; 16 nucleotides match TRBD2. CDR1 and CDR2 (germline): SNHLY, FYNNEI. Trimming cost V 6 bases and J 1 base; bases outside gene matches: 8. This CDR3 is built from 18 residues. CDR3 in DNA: TGTGCCAGCAGGAGTACGGGACTAGCGGGAGGGCCCCAAGAGACCCAGTACTTC. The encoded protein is CASRSTGLAGGPQETQYF.

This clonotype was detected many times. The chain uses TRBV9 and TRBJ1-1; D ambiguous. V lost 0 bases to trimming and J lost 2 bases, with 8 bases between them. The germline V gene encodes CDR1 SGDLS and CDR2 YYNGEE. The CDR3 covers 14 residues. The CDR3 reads CASSVGVGNTEAFF. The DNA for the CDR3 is TGTGCCAGCAGCGTAGGGGTGGGAAACACTGAAGCTTTCTTT.

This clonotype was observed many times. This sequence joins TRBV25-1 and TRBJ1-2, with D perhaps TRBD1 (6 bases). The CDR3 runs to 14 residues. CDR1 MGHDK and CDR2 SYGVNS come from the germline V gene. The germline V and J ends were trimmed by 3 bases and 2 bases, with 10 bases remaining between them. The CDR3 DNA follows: TGTGCCAGCAGTGACTTTGGACAGAACTATGGCTACACCTTC. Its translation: CASSDFGQNYGYTF.

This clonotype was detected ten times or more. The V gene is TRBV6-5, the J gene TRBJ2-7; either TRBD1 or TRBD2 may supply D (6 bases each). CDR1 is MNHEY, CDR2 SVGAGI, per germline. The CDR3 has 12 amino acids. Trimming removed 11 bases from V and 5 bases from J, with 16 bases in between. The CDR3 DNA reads TGTGCCGGGGGGCTAGGCGGAGACGAGCAGTACTTC. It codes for CAGGLGGDEQYF.

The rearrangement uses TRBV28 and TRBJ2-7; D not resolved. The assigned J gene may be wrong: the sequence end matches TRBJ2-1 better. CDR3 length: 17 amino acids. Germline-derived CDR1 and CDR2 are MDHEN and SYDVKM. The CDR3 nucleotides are TGTGCCAGCAGTTTCTCCCCCGGGCAGGAGTTCATCTACGAGCAGTTCTTC. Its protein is CASSFSPGQEFIYEQFF.

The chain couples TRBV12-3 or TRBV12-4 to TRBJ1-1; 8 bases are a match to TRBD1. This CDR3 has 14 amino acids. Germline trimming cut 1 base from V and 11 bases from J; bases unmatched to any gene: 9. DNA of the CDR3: TGTGCCAGCAGTTTAGGTGGACAGGGAAATTTGGCTTTCTTT. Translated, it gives CASSLGGQGNLAFF.

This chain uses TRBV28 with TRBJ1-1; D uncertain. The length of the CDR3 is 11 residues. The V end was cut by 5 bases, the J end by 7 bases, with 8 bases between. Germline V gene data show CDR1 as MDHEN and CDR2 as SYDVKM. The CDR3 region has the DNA TGTGCCAGCAGTCCAAGGATTGAAGCTTTCTTT. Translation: CASSPRIEAFF.

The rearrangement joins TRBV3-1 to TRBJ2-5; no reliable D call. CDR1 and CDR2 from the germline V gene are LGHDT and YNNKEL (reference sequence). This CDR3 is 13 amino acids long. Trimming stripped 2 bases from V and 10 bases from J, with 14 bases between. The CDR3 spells CASSQRRVAGQYF. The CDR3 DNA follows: TGTGCCAGCAGCCAAAGAAGGGTTGCTGGCCAGTACTTC.

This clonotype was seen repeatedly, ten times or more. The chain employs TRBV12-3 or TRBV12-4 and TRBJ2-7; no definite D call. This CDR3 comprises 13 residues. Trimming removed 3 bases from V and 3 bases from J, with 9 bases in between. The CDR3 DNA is TGTGCCAGCAGTTTTGGGCAGAACTACGAGCAGTACTTC. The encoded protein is CASSFGQNYEQYF.

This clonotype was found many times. The CDR3 loop reads CASSLGGRGSGNTIYF. For the CDR3, the DNA is TGTGCCAGCAGCTTGGGGGGCAGGGGCTCTGGAAACACCATATATTTT. The V call is TRBV7-6, the J call TRBJ1-3; perhaps TRBD1 as D (6 bases). The V end was cut by 3 bases, the J end by 0 bases, with 12 bases between. CDR1 and CDR2 from the germline V gene are SGHVS and FNYEAQ. The CDR3 contains 16 residues.

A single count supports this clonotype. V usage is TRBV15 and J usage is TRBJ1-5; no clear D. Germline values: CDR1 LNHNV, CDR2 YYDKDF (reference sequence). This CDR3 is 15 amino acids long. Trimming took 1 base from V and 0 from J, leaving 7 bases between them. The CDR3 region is CATSRGSVSNQPQHF. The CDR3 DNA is TGTGCCACCAGCAGAGGAAGTGTTAGCAATCAGCCCCAGCATTTT.

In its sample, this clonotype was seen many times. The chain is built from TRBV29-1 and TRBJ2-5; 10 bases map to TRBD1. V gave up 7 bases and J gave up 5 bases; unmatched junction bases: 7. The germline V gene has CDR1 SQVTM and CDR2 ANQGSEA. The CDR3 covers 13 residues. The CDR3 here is CSDGQGGMETQYF. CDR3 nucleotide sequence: TGCAGCGACGGACAGGGGGGGATGGAGACCCAGTACTTC.

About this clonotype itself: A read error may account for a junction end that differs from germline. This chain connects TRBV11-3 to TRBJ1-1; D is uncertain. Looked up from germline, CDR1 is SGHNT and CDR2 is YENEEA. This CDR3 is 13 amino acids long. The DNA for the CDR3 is TGTGCCGGCAGCTTAGATTCCCGGCAGAAAGCTTTCTTT. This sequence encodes CAGSLDSRQKAFF.

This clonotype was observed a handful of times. The CDR3 nucleotides are TGCAGTGCTAGCCTTGCGGGGCGGGCGAACACCGGGGAGCTGTTTTTT. Protein product: CSASLAGRANTGELFF. The gene calls are TRBV20-1 and TRBJ2-2; possibly TRBD2 for D (6 bases). There are 16 residues in the CDR3. The V and J ends lost 3 bases and 0 bases respectively, with 14 bases between them. Per the germline V gene, CDR1 is DFQATT and CDR2 is SNEGSKA (reference sequence).

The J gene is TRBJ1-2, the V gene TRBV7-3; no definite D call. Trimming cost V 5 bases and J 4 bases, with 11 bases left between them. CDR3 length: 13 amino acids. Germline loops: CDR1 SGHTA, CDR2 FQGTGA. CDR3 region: CASSTTPGYGYTF. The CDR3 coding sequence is TGTGCCAGCAGCACGACTCCGGGCTATGGCTACACCTTC.

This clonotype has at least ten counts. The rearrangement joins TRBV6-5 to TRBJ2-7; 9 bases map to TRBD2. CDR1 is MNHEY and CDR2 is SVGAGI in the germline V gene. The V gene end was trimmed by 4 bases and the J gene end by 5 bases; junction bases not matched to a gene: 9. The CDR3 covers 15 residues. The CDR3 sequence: CASSSAGGAGHEQYF. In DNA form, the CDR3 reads TGTGCCAGCAGTTCGGCGGGAGGGGCGGGGCACGAGCAGTACTTC.

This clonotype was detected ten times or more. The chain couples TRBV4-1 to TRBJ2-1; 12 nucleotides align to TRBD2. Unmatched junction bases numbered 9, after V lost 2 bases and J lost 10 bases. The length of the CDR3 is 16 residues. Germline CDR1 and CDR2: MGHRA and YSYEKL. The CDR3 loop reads CASSQLSGLAGGEQFF. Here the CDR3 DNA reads TGCGCCAGCAGCCAATTATCCGGGCTAGCGGGAGGGGAGCAGTTCTTC.

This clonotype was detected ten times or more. CDR3 in amino acids: CASKPGQGAVEAFF. In DNA, the CDR3 is TGTGCCAGCAAGCCGGGACAGGGAGCCGTTGAAGCTTTCTTT. V gene TRBV12-3 or TRBV12-4 combines with J gene TRBJ1-1, with TRBD1 identical over 9 bases. With 7 bases clipped from V and 7 bases from J, the junction kept 10 bases outside the gene matches. The length of the CDR3 is 14 residues.

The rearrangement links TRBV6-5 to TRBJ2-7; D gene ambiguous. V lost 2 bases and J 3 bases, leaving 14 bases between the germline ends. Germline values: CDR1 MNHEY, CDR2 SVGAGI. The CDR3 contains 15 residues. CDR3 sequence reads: CASSYGSAYNYEQYF. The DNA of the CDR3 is TGTGCCAGCAGTTACGGGTCAGCATACAACTACGAGCAGTACTTC.

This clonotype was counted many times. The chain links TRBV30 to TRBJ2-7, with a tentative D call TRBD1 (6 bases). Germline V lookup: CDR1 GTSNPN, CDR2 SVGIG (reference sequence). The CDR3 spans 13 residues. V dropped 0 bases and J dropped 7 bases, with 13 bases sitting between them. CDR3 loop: CAWSVGITGEQYF. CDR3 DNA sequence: TGTGCCTGGAGTGTGGGCATAACAGGGGAGCAGTACTTC.

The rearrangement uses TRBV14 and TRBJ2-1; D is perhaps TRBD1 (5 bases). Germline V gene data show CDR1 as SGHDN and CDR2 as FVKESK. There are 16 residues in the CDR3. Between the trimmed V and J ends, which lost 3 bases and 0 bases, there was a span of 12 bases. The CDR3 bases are TGTGCCAGCAGCCACAGGGTTGGTGGCTCCTACAATGAGCAGTTCTTC. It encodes CASSHRVGGSYNEQFF.

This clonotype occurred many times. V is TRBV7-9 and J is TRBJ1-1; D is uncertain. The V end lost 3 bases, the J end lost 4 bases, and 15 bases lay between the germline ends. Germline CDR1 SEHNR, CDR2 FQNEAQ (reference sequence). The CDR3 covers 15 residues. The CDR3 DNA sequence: TGTGCCAGCAGCTTCTCTGGTTCCTTCGGCACTGAAGCTTTCTTT. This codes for CASSFSGSFGTEAFF.

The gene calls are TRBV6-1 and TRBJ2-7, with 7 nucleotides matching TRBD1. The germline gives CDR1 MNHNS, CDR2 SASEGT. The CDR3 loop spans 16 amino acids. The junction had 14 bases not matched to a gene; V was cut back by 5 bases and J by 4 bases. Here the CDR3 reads CASSKDQGQRLYEQYF. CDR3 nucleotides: TGTGCCAGCAGTAAAGACCAGGGACAGAGACTTTACGAGCAGTACTTC.

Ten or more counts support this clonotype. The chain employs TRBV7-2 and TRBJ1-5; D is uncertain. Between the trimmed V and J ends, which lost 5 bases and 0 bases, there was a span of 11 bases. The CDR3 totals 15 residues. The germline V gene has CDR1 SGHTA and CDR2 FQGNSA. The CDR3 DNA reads TGTGCCAGCAGCGCAGAGGGAGTTAGCAATCAGCCCCAGCATTTT. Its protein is CASSAEGVSNQPQHF.

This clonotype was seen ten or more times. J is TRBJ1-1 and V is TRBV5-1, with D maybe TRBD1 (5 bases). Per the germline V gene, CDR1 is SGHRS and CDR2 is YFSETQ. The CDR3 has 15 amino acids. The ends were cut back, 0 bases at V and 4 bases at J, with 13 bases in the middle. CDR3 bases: TGCGCCAGCAGCTTGGCCGGGCAGGGAGGCACTGAAGCTTTCTTT. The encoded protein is CASSLAGQGGTEAFF.

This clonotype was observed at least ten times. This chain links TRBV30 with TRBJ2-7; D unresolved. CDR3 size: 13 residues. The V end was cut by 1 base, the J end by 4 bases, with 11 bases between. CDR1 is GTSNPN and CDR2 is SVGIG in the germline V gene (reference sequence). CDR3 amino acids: CAWSARVLYEQYF. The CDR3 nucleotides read TGTGCCTGGAGTGCACGTGTCCTATACGAGCAGTACTTC.

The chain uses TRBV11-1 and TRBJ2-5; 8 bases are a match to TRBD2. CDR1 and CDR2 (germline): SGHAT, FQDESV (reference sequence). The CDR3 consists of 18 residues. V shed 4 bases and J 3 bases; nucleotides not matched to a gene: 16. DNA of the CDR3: TGTGCCAGCAGCTCCGGGGGGGCAATCACTAGGTACGAAGAGACCCAGTACTTC. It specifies CASSSGGAITRYEETQYF.

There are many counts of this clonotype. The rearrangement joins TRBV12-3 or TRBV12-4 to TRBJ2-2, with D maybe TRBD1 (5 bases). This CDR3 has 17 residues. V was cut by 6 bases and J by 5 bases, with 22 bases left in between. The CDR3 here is CASSPRRSQRGTGELFF. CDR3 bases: TGTGCCAGCAGCCCCCGACGGTCGCAAAGGGGAACCGGGGAGCTGTTTTTT.

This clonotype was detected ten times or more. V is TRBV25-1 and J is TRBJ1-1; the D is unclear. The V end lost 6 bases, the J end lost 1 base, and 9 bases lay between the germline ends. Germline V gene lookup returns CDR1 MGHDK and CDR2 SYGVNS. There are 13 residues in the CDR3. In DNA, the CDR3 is TGTGCCAGCAGGGCCGAATGGAACACTGAAGCTTTCTTT. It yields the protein CASRAEWNTEAFF.

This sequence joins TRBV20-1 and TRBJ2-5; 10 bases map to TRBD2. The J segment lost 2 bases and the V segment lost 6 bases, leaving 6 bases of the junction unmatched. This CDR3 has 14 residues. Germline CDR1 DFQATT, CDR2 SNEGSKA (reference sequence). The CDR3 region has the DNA TGCAGTGCCCATCCGGGACTAGCGCAAGAGACCCAGTACTTC. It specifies CSAHPGLAQETQYF.